These 28 T cell receptor beta chains came from one sample sequenced in a study of blood T cell repertoires in COVID-19. Assay: immunoSEQ multiplex PCR; the TCRdb copy retains only in-frame clones and omits some. The table shows 200,000 or so clones, with roughly four fifths occurring only once. The sample taken for sequencing was PBMCs or T cells enriched from blood (not recorded which). The receptors stem from a man between 35 and 55 years old who had recovered from COVID-19.

V and J are TRBV29-1 and TRBJ2-3; TRBD2 aligns across 7 bases. The V and J ends lost 6 bases and 0 bases, in that order; junction bases with no gene match: 18. Germline V CDR1 and CDR2: SQVTM, ANQGSEA. This CDR3 spans 18 amino acids. DNA for the CDR3: TGCAGCGTATATAGAGTAGCGGGTTTGTTATCGAGCACAGATACGCAGTATTTT. As protein: CSVYRVAGLLSSTDTQYF.

The rearrangement joins TRBV5-4 to TRBJ2-5; TRBD2 matches 7 bases. The CDR3 is 14 residues long. The V gene end was trimmed by 4 bases and the J gene end by 1 base; junction bases not matched to a gene: 4. Per germline, CDR1 SGHNT and CDR2 YYREEE (reference sequence). The CDR3 nucleotides are TGTGCCAGCAGCCGCCCGGGGGGCCAAGAGACCCAGTACTTC. Amino acids: CASSRPGGQETQYF.

The J gene is TRBJ1-5, the V gene TRBV24-1, with TRBD1 matching over 7 bases. Germline-derived CDR1 and CDR2 are KGHDR and SFDVKD. The ends lost 4 bases at V and 6 bases at J; junction bases unmatched: 5. This CDR3 region has 14 residues. The CDR3 loop is CATSDPGTAQPQHF. As DNA, the CDR3 is TGTGCCACCAGTGACCCGGGGACAGCTCAGCCCCAGCATTTT.

The chain recombines TRBV18 with TRBJ1-4, with D perhaps matching TRBD1 (5 bases). Germline CDR1 is KGHSH and CDR2 is LQKENI. The CDR3 totals 13 residues. Trimming pared 6 bases from V and 5 bases from J, leaving 10 bases between. This chain's CDR3 is CASSQGPNEKLFF. The CDR3 DNA sequence: TGTGCCAGCTCCCAGGGCCCGAATGAAAAACTGTTTTTT. The full variable domain, rest sourced from reference TRBV18 and TRBJ1-4, is NAGVMQNPRHLVRRRGQEARLRCSPMKGHSHVYWYRQLPEEGLKFMVYLQKENIIDESGMPKERFSAEFPKEGPSILRIQQVVRGDSAAYFCASSQGPNEKLFFGSGTQLSVL.

This clone was observed a single time. The chain uses TRBV18 and TRBJ1-2; TRBD1 agrees at 7 bases. With V trimmed by 1 base and J by 2 bases, 4 bases remained unmatched. CDR1 is KGHSH and CDR2 is LQKENI in the germline V gene. This CDR3 has 15 amino acids. CDR3 in amino acids: CASSPRAGQNYGYTF. The CDR3 DNA is TGTGCCAGCTCACCACGCGCGGGACAGAACTATGGCTACACCTTC.

The CDR3 region is CSVRTGTGSSEAFF. CDR3 sequence (DNA): TGCAGCGTACGTACCGGGACAGGGTCTTCTGAAGCTTTCTTT. The J gene is TRBJ1-1, the V gene TRBV29-1, with 9 bases fitting TRBD1. The CDR3 extends over 14 amino acids. Germline V CDR1 and CDR2: SQVTM, ANQGSEA. V dropped 6 bases and J dropped 6; count of bases not matched to a gene: 11. The full variable domain, rest sourced from reference TRBV29-1 and TRBJ1-1, is SAVISQKPSRDICQRGTSLTIQCQVDSQVTMMFWYRQQPGQSLTLIATANQGSEATYESGFVIDKFPISRPNLTFSTLTVSNMSPEDSSIYLCSVRTGTGSSEAFFGQGTRLTVV.

This chain links TRBV19 with TRBJ2-1; TRBD2 aligns across 7 bases. The germline V gene encodes CDR1 LNHDA and CDR2 SQIVND (reference sequence). The CDR3 consists of 13 residues. J was trimmed by 9 bases and V by 3 bases; bases with no gene match: 5. The CDR3: CASSIKGGIEQFF. The DNA for the CDR3 is TGTGCCAGTAGTATTAAGGGAGGGATTGAGCAGTTCTTC.

The chain links TRBV4-1 to TRBJ2-1, with 12 bases matching TRBD2. The CDR3 runs to 18 residues. J gave up 4 bases and V 1 base, and 8 bases lay outside the gene matches. Germline values: CDR1 MGHRA, CDR2 YSYEKL. CDR3 in amino acids: CASSQGLAGGQRYNEQFF. DNA of the CDR3: TGCGCCAGCAGCCAAGGTCTAGCGGGGGGGCAAAGGTACAATGAGCAGTTCTTC.

The rearrangement joins TRBV5-1 to TRBJ2-2; D is possibly TRBD1 (6 bases). The V gene's germline CDR1 is SGHRS and CDR2 YFSETQ. This CDR3 spans 15 amino acids. V lost 3 bases to trimming and J lost 0 bases, with 9 bases between them. CDR3 in amino acids: CASSSDRPNTGELFF. In DNA form, the CDR3 reads TGCGCCAGCAGCTCTGACAGGCCGAACACCGGGGAGCTGTTTTTT.

This chain uses TRBV3-1 (or the pseudogene TRBV3-2) with TRBJ2-7; D gene ambiguous. From germline, CDR1 is LGHDT and CDR2 YNNKEL (reference sequence). V was cut by 1 base and J by 6 bases, with 10 bases left in between. The CDR3 spans 13 residues. CDR3 nucleotides: TGTGCCAGCAGCCAAGGAGGAAATATCGAGCAGTACTTC. This encodes CASSQGGNIEQYF.

The rearrangement links TRBV5-1 to TRBJ1-1; possible D gene TRBD1, 5 bases. V lost 0 bases to trimming and J lost 4 bases, with 10 bases between them. The CDR3 is 14 residues long. The V gene's germline CDR1 is SGHRS and CDR2 YFSETQ. CDR3 protein: CASSLGQTRTEAFF. In DNA form, the CDR3 reads TGCGCCAGCAGCTTGGGACAGACCCGCACTGAAGCTTTCTTT.

The chain employs TRBV5-8 and TRBJ2-2, with 7 bases lining up with TRBD1. CDR1 is SGHTS, CDR2 YDEGEE, per germline. V dropped 1 base and J dropped 2; count of bases not matched to a gene: 17. This CDR3 spans 20 amino acids. The CDR3 protein is CASSLIIRDSPDDNTGELFF. CDR3 nucleotides: TGTGCCAGCAGCTTGATAATCCGGGACAGCCCTGACGATAACACCGGGGAGCTGTTTTTT.

This rearrangement joins TRBV4-2 to TRBJ2-3, with D maybe TRBD2 (5 bases). Trimming took 1 base from V and 4 from J, leaving 15 bases between them. The CDR3 totals 16 residues. Germline V gene sequence: CDR1 LGHNA, CDR2 YNFKEQ. CDR3: CASSQGGGFQADTQYF. CDR3 DNA: TGTGCCAGCAGCCAAGGTGGAGGCTTTCAAGCAGATACGCAGTATTTT.

This clone has a single count. The chain combines TRBV12-3 or TRBV12-4 with TRBJ1-2, with D possibly being TRBD1 (5 bases). The V end was cut by 3 bases, the J end by 4 bases, with 9 bases between. This CDR3 region has 13 residues. CDR3 bases: TGTGCCAGCAGTTTTGACAGCTTCTATGGCTACACCTTC. Translating gives CASSFDSFYGYTF.

V is TRBV7-8 and J is TRBJ2-2; D is unresolved. The CDR3 totals 15 residues. Germline V gives CDR1 SGHVS, CDR2 FQNEAQ. V was trimmed by 8 bases and J by 2 bases, leaving 15 bases between them. This CDR3 reads CASLQPLGNTGELFF. For the CDR3, the DNA is TGTGCCAGCTTACAGCCCCTCGGTAACACCGGGGAGCTGTTTTTT.

This chain links TRBV20-1 with TRBJ2-1, with D perhaps matching TRBD1 (5 bases). With 8 bases removed from V and 15 bases from J, the gap between germline ends came to 11 bases. The germline V gene has CDR1 DFQATT and CDR2 SNEGSKA (reference sequence). This CDR3 region has 8 residues. This chain's CDR3 is CSLGVRFF. CDR3 DNA: TGCAGTCTAGGGGTCAGGTTCTTC.

The rearrangement uses TRBV9 and TRBJ2-3; 14 positions match TRBD2. This CDR3 is 20 amino acids long. Germline CDR1 is SGDLS and CDR2 is YYNGEE. V lost 4 bases to trimming and J lost 0 bases; unmatched junction nucleotides: 13. CDR3 protein: CASSPRTSGGTLPSTDTQYF. For the CDR3, the DNA is TGTGCCAGCAGCCCGAGGACTAGCGGGGGGACCCTTCCTAGCACAGATACGCAGTATTTT.

The rearrangement uses TRBV7-2 and TRBJ2-7, with D tentatively TRBD1 (5 bases). V lost 5 bases, J lost 3 bases, and 11 bases lay in between. The CDR3 is made up of 13 amino acids. Germline V gene data show CDR1 as SGHTA and CDR2 as FQGNSA. The DNA of the CDR3 is TGTGCCAGCAGCCAAAGGGGCAGCTACGAGCAGTACTTC. Protein: CASSQRGSYEQYF. The whole variable domain, filled in from reference TRBV7-2 and TRBJ2-7, reads GAGVSQSPSNKVTEKGKDVELRCDPISGHTALYWYRQSLGQGLEFLIYFQGNSAPDKSGLPSDRFSAERTGGSVSTLTIQRTQQEDSAVYLCASSQRGSYEQYFGPGTRLTVT.

The rearrangement links TRBV7-9 to TRBJ2-7; possibly TRBD2 for D (6 bases). The germline CDR1 and CDR2 sequences are SEHNR and FQNEAQ (reference sequence). Trimming removed 0 bases at V and 5 bases at J, with 8 bases between. This CDR3 has 13 residues. The CDR3 protein is CASSLAGGNEQYF. CDR3 coding DNA: TGTGCCAGCAGCTTAGCCGGGGGAAACGAGCAGTACTTC.

The CDR3 protein is CASSPGQPYEQYF. The CDR3 DNA is TGTGCCAGCAGTCCAGGCCAGCCCTACGAGCAGTACTTC. The V call is TRBV3-1 (or the pseudogene TRBV3-2), the J call TRBJ2-7; D call uncertain. CDR3 length: 13 residues. The V gene's germline CDR1 is LGHDT and CDR2 YNNKEL (reference sequence). V lost 6 bases to trimming and J lost 2 bases, with 11 bases between them.

This clone occurred once. V and J are TRBV28 and TRBJ1-1, with D maybe TRBD1 (6 bases). CDR1 is MDHEN, CDR2 SYDVKM, per germline. The CDR3 has 15 residues. The V end was cut by 5 bases, the J end by 7 bases, with 20 bases between. CDR3 nucleotide sequence: TGTGCCAGCAGTCTGTCCGGGGCAAAAGGGGGTGAAGCTTTCTTT. This codes for CASSLSGAKGGEAFF.

This clone was observed a single time. The chain couples TRBV5-6 to TRBJ1-6; tentatively, D is TRBD1 (6 bases). Trimming shortened V by 0 bases and J by 10 bases, and 11 bases separated the two germline ends. This CDR3 is 14 amino acids long. Germline values: CDR1 SGHDT, CDR2 YYEEEE. This CDR3 reads CASSLAGTRSPLHF. The CDR3 DNA reads as TGTGCCAGCAGCTTGGCGGGGACAAGATCACCCCTCCACTTT.

The chain recombines TRBV7-2 with TRBJ2-1; D is unresolved. The germline CDR1 and CDR2 sequences are SGHTA and FQGNSA. The CDR3 is 15 amino acids. Deletions cut 5 bases from V and 2 bases from J, with 13 bases between. CDR3 sequence: CASSPLSQAYNEQFF. CDR3 DNA: TGTGCCAGCAGCCCACTTAGCCAAGCCTACAATGAGCAGTTCTTC.

The rearrangement joins TRBV5-1 to TRBJ2-7; 9 nucleotides agree with TRBD1. Germline V gene sequence: CDR1 SGHRS, CDR2 YFSETQ. J gave up 1 base and V 0 bases, and 5 bases lay outside the gene matches. The CDR3 covers 16 residues. The CDR3 sequence: CASSLVGTGRSYEQYF. The CDR3 nucleotides are TGCGCCAGCAGCTTGGTAGGGACAGGGAGGTCCTACGAGCAGTACTTC.

V is TRBV6-5 and J is TRBJ2-2; maybe TRBD1 (6 bases). Trimming left V 5 bases short and J 4 bases short, with 14 bases between. Germline loops: CDR1 MNHEY, CDR2 SVGAGI. The CDR3 spans 15 residues. The CDR3 region has the DNA TGTGCCAGCAGTAGAGGACAGCAAAGCACCGGGGAGCTGTTTTTT. Translated, it gives CASSRGQQSTGELFF.

The CDR3 DNA reads TGTGCCAGCAGTTCTCTTCGGGGTAGCGGGGGTAACTACAATGAGCAGTTCTTC. Its protein is CASSSLRGSGGNYNEQFF. This sequence joins TRBV6-2 or TRBV6-3 and TRBJ2-1, with TRBD2 matching 9 bases. CDR3 length: 18 residues. Germline V lookup: CDR1 MNHEY, CDR2 SVGEGT. V shed 4 bases and J 3 bases; nucleotides not matched to a gene: 13.

This chain joins TRBV4-2 and TRBJ2-5; no clear D gene. Looked up from germline, CDR1 is LGHNA and CDR2 is YNFKEQ. The V end was cut by 1 base, the J end by 5 bases, with 11 bases between. The CDR3 has 14 amino acids. CDR3: CASSQVDSLETQYF. For the CDR3, the DNA is TGTGCCAGCAGCCAAGTAGATAGTTTGGAGACCCAGTACTTC.

V and J are TRBV5-4 and TRBJ1-2; possible D gene TRBD1, 6 bases. Germline CDR1 SGHNT, CDR2 YYREEE (reference sequence). This CDR3 spans 17 amino acids. V shed 1 base and J shed 1 base, with 17 bases lying between them. Written as DNA, the CDR3 is TGTGCCAGCAGCTTGTCTACCAAGGACAGACTTAACTATGGCTACACCTTC. It yields the protein CASSLSTKDRLNYGYTF.